These T cell receptor beta chains were read from a single sample in a study of vaccination and CD4 T cells after COVID-19. Via MiXCR, TCRdb re-called the PCR reads, giving one row per CDR3 protein. The data hold some 14,000 distinct CDR3 sequences, with around 41% observed a single time. These receptors have no identified antigens. Material: CD4+ T cells from blood, cultured in vitro. All receptors derive from a human donor who had recovered from COVID-19. Both conserved end residues are part of each CDR3. The D gene is left open where the match is weak. Expanded clones get a size class; other rows say once, few or many, or leave the size out.

cdr3_nt cdr3_aa clone_size v_call d_call j_call
TGTGCCAGCAGACCGGAAGGCCGGGACTTCACTGAAGCTTTCTTT CASRPEGRDFTEAFF few TRBV6-1 . TRBJ1-1
TGTGCCAGCAGTTTATCCGGGACAGGCCTCTACAATGAGCAGTTCTTC CASSLSGTGLYNEQFF . TRBV27 TRBD1 TRBJ2-1
TGTGCTAGCAGCCCAAAGGAGCGGGGGGGCCCCTACGAGCAGTACTTC CASSPKERGGPYEQYF once TRBV7-2 TRBD2 TRBJ2-7
TGTGCCAGCAGCCAACGGATGGGTCCTGGAAACACCATATATTTT CASSQRMGPGNTIYF . TRBV14 . TRBJ1-3
TGTGCCAGCCGTATCCTCGGGGACACTGAAGCTTTCTTT CASRILGDTEAFF few TRBV27 . TRBJ1-1
TGTGCCAGCAGCCCCCGATTGGGCACGAACACCGGGGAGCTGTTTTTT CASSPRLGTNTGELFF few TRBV7-8 . TRBJ2-2
TGTGCCAGCAGCCTAGACCTGAACACCGGGGAGCTGTTTTTT CASSLDLNTGELFF . TRBV7-2 . TRBJ2-2
TGTGCCAGCAGTGCCCGCCTTAACACTGAAGCTTTCTTT CASSARLNTEAFF few TRBV2 . TRBJ1-1
TGTGCCAGCAGGGGAGTACGCGGTCCCGGGGAGCTGTTTTTT CASRGVRGPGELFF . TRBV12-3/TRBV12-4 . TRBJ2-2
TGTGCCACCGGGACTCCTAACACCGGGGAGCTGTTTTTT CATGTPNTGELFF . TRBV24-1 . TRBJ2-2
TGTGCCAGCAGCATGAGGAGGGTGGATACTGAAGCTTTCTTT CASSMRRVDTEAFF . TRBV12-3/TRBV12-4 . TRBJ1-1
TGTGCCACCAGTGTCGGGAAGGGTCCTGGAAACACCATATATTTT CATSVGKGPGNTIYF medium-sized TRBV24-1 . TRBJ1-3
TGTGCCAGTAGTTCAGAGGCCCCAGGGGGCAATTCACCCCTCCACTTT CASSSEAPGGNSPLHF few TRBV19 TRBD1 TRBJ1-6
TGCAGTGCTAGGACAGGGAGCTACGAGCAGTACTTC CSARTGSYEQYF few TRBV20-1 TRBD1 TRBJ2-7
TGCAGTGCTAGAGATCTTTATGCAGAAACTTATGGCTACACCTTC CSARDLYAETYGYTF . TRBV20-1 . TRBJ1-2
TGCAGTGCCCTTTCAAGCCGGGGGTCCTACGAGCAGTACTTC CSALSSRGSYEQYF . TRBV20-1 . TRBJ2-7
TGCACCAGCAGCCTTAATGGGACATGTCATCGATCGGGCTACACCTTC CTSSLNGTCHRSGYTF . TRBV1 . TRBJ1-2
TGTGCCAGCTCAAGCAGGGACGGGAATAATTCACCCCTCCACTTT CASSSRDGNNSPLHF once TRBV18 . TRBJ1-6
TGTGCCACCAGTGAGGGGGACAGGGTGGGAGGCTACACCTTC CATSEGDRVGGYTF medium-sized TRBV24-1 TRBD1 TRBJ1-2
TGTGCCAGCATTGGTCGCGGTACCTACAATGAGCAGTTCTTC CASIGRGTYNEQFF . TRBV2 . TRBJ2-1
TGTGCCTGGACCCCGAGGGGAACTGAAGCTTTCTTT CAWTPRGTEAFF few TRBV30 . TRBJ1-1
TGCGCCAGCAGCTCAAATACCGGGACAGGGGGCCGGACTAACTATGGCTACACCTTC CASSSNTGTGGRTNYGYTF . TRBV5-1 TRBD1 TRBJ1-2
TGTGCCAGCAGTAACACAGGGAGGGAGACCCAGTACTTC CASSNTGRETQYF once TRBV6-2/TRBV6-3 . TRBJ2-5
TGTGCCAGCTCACCAGGGAACGTGGAGACCCAGTACTTC CASSPGNVETQYF . TRBV18 . TRBJ2-5
TGTGCCAGCAGCGGCCAGGGGACTGAGGCCAACGTCCTGACTTTC CASSGQGTEANVLTF . TRBV5-4 . TRBJ2-6
TGCAGTGCTAGAGATTTCACGGCTAGCGGGAGGGAGATTAGCACAGATACGCAGTATTTT CSARDFTASGREISTDTQYF few TRBV20-1 TRBD2 TRBJ2-3
TGTGCCAGTAGATGGATGGAAGGCACTGAAGCTTTCTTT CASRWMEGTEAFF . TRBV19 . TRBJ1-1
TGTGCCAGCAGTTTCTCCACCGGGACTAGCGGGAGGGCCGCGTTCTTC CASSFSTGTSGRAAFF . TRBV27 TRBD2 TRBJ2-1